This T cell receptor (beta chain) stems from a study of T cell changes during pregnancy in multiple sclerosis. The CDR3 contains 12 residues. The ends were cut back, 0 bases at V and 7 bases at J, with 6 bases in the middle. CDR1 is MNHEY, CDR2 SMNVEV, per germline (reference sequence). Libraries were prepared by immunoSEQ multiplex PCR; TCRdb keeps only in-frame clonotypes and omits some of them. Here the sample spans roughly 40,000 clones, roughly 90% being singletons. The rearrangement links TRBV27 to TRBJ1-1, with D uncertain. The receptor comes from a female donor with multiple sclerosis, enrolled in a pregnancy study. The sample consisted of CD8+ T cells from peripheral blood mononuclear cells, taken in the first trimester of pregnancy. The CDR3 sequence is CASSLSGSEAFF. CDR3 coding DNA: TGTGCCAGCAGTTTATCGGGGAGTGAAGCTTTCTTT.